The 16 T cell receptor beta chains in this list originate from one sample, sequenced in a study of T cells after yellow fever vaccination. TCRdb recomputed calls from the 5' RACE reads with MiXCR, one row per CDR3 protein. The table includes about 360,000 distinct CDR3 sequences, around 6.5% detected once. Source: PBMCs, taken 5 days after the yellow fever booster vaccination. The source is a man aged 25-45 years who received the YFV17D yellow fever vaccine.

In its sample, this clonotype was seen many times. The V and J genes are TRBV4-1 and TRBJ2-1, with 12 nucleotides matching TRBD2. The J segment lost 8 bases and the V segment lost 0 bases, leaving 11 bases of the junction unmatched. Germline V CDR1 and CDR2: MGHRA, YSYEKL. The CDR3 loop spans 18 amino acids. CDR3 loop: CASSQEGKASGRVDEQFF. CDR3 bases: TGCGCCAGCAGCCAAGAAGGAAAGGCTAGCGGGAGGGTCGATGAGCAGTTCTTC.

This clonotype was detected many times. The chain uses TRBV20-1 and TRBJ2-2; 14 bases are shared with TRBD2. Per the germline V gene, CDR1 is DFQATT and CDR2 is SNEGSKA (reference sequence). This CDR3 region has 16 residues. Trimming at V came to 5 bases and at J to 6 bases, leaving 8 bases not matched to a gene. The DNA for the CDR3 is TGCAGTGCTCCCGGGACTAGCGGGAGTTTACCCGGGGAGCTGTTTTTT. As protein: CSAPGTSGSLPGELFF.

In its sample, this clonotype was seen a few times. The V gene is TRBV20-1, the J gene TRBJ2-3; TRBD1 or TRBD2 may be the D gene (5 bases each). Trimming removed 6 bases at V and 2 bases at J, with 15 bases between. The germline gives CDR1 DFQATT, CDR2 SNEGSKA (reference sequence). The length of the CDR3 is 14 residues. CDR3: CSATGRDLTDTQYF. In DNA, the CDR3 is TGCAGTGCCACTGGACGGGACCTCACAGATACGCAGTATTTT.

This rearrangement joins TRBV7-2 to TRBJ2-4; D not certain. The CDR3 extends over 12 amino acids. The V end lost 1 base, the J end lost 7 bases, and 5 bases lay between the germline ends. CDR1 and CDR2 (germline): SGHTA, FQGNSA. The CDR3 here is CASSLDVNIQYF. The CDR3 DNA is TGTGCCAGCAGCTTAGATGTGAACATTCAGTACTTC.

The chain is built from TRBV18 and TRBJ2-5, with a weak D call TRBD1 (5 bases). In germline, CDR1 is KGHSH, CDR2 LQKENI. V lost 2 bases and J lost 2, with 15 bases in between. CDR3 length equals 16 residues. The CDR3 region is CASSPIVPDKQETQYF. The CDR3, as DNA: TGTGCCAGCTCACCAATTGTCCCGGACAAACAAGAGACCCAGTACTTC.

This clonotype was seen ten or more times. This chain connects TRBV28 to TRBJ2-1; D is unresolved. The length of the CDR3 is 12 residues. Germline loops: CDR1 MDHEN, CDR2 SYDVKM. V dropped 7 bases and J dropped 2 bases, with 6 bases sitting between them. DNA of the CDR3: TGTGCCAGCACGGAGACCTACAATGAGCAGTTCTTC. Protein: CASTETYNEQFF.

The chain uses TRBV30 and TRBJ2-1, with 11 bases that match TRBD2. The germline V gene has CDR1 GTSNPN and CDR2 SVGIG (reference sequence). V was pared by 1 base and J by 0 bases, with 14 bases of the junction left unmatched. The CDR3 has 20 amino acids. CDR3 nucleotide sequence: TGTGCCTGGAGTGGCGACCTTAGCGGGAGGGCGCCCAGCTCCTACAATGAGCAGTTCTTC. Protein: CAWSGDLSGRAPSSYNEQFF.

This clonotype was recorded many times. The chain links TRBV3-1 to TRBJ2-3; TRBD2 matches 10 bases. The CDR3 length is 18 residues. The trim removed 0 bases at V and 0 bases at J, leaving 6 bases unmatched. CDR1 is LGHDT and CDR2 is YNNKEL in the germline V gene (reference sequence). For the CDR3, the DNA is TGTGCCAGCAGCCAAGATATCACTAGCGGGACTAGCACAGATACGCAGTATTTT. As protein: CASSQDITSGTSTDTQYF.

The CDR3 sequence: CASSQDVRVWETQYF. CDR3 nucleotide sequence: TGCGCCAGCAGCCAAGATGTTAGGGTTTGGGAGACCCAGTACTTC. The chain has TRBV4-1 and TRBJ2-5, with no clear D. The CDR3 length is 15 residues. Germline V gene sequence: CDR1 MGHRA, CDR2 YSYEKL. Trimming removed 0 bases at V and 5 bases at J, with 13 bases between.

This clonotype was recorded at least ten times. The chain has TRBV20-1 and TRBJ2-7; 12 bases are a match to TRBD2. The J segment lost 7 bases and the V segment lost 5 bases, leaving 18 bases of the junction unmatched. This CDR3 is 17 amino acids long. Germline CDR1 is DFQATT and CDR2 is SNEGSKA (reference sequence). CDR3 nucleotide sequence: TGCAGTGCTCGCGCGACTAGCGGGAGAACGGAGCTGGGTGAGCAGTACTTC. This codes for CSARATSGRTELGEQYF.

This clonotype was detected only a few times. The V gene is TRBV28, the J gene TRBJ2-7, with D perhaps matching TRBD1 or TRBD2 (6 bases each). This CDR3 is built from 14 residues. Germline CDR1 is MDHEN and CDR2 is SYDVKM. V lost 8 bases and J 2 bases, leaving 16 bases between the germline ends. Here the CDR3 DNA reads TGTGCCAGCTCCACCGGGGGCCGCCCCTACGAGCAGTACTTC. Protein: CASSTGGRPYEQYF. The full variable domain, in which reference TRBV28 and TRBJ2-7 provide the parts outside the CDR3, is DVKVTQSSRYLVKRTGEKVFLECVQDMDHENMFWYRQDPGLGLRLIYFSYDVKMKEKGDIPEGYSVSREKKERFSLILESASTNQTSMYLCASSTGGRPYEQYFGPGTRLTVT.

This clonotype was observed a few times. V gene TRBV10-3 combines with J gene TRBJ2-7; no firm D call. CDR1 is ENHRY and CDR2 is SYGVKD in the germline V gene. The V gene lost 2 bases and the J gene lost 4 bases, with 12 bases spanning the gap. The CDR3 loop spans 14 amino acids. This CDR3 reads CAISEPAQAYEQYF. CDR3 sequence (DNA): TGTGCCATCAGTGAGCCCGCTCAGGCATACGAGCAGTACTTC.

This clonotype was recorded many times. The V gene is TRBV6-5, the J gene TRBJ2-7; 10 bases agree with TRBD1. Germline V gene data show CDR1 as MNHEY and CDR2 as SVGAGI. J lost 4 bases, V lost 2 bases, and 8 bases had no gene match. The CDR3 loop spans 16 amino acids. The CDR3 loop reads CASSYNSGTGAYEQYF. The CDR3 DNA reads as TGTGCCAGCAGTTACAATTCCGGGACAGGGGCGTACGAGCAGTACTTC.

This clonotype has more than one count but fewer than ten. The rearrangement uses TRBV6-5 and TRBJ1-5, with D tentatively TRBD1 (5 bases). Between the trimmed V and J ends, which lost 8 bases and 7 bases, there was a span of 15 bases. The CDR3 extends over 13 amino acids. In germline, CDR1 is MNHEY, CDR2 SVGAGI. The CDR3 here is CASVPGDGQPQHF. As DNA, the CDR3 is TGTGCCAGCGTTCCCGGGGACGGGCAGCCCCAGCATTTT.

The sample holds many counts of this clonotype. The chain has TRBV29-1 and TRBJ2-1; D could derive from TRBD1 or TRBD2 (6 bases each). The V and J ends lost 5 bases and 6 bases respectively, with 20 bases between them. The CDR3 runs 15 residues. Germline-derived CDR1 and CDR2 are SQVTM and ANQGSEA. CDR3 region: CSVTSGAPWGNEQFF. CDR3 DNA: TGCAGCGTTACCTCGGGGGCTCCGTGGGGCAATGAGCAGTTCTTC.

This clonotype was detected only a few times. An end of the junction differs from the germline gene, which may be a read error. V gene TRBV7-9 combines with J gene TRBJ1-3; no reliable D call. There are 14 residues in the CDR3. Germline V CDR1 and CDR2: SEHNR, FQNEAQ (reference sequence). The CDR3 sequence: CASSLAAAGNTIYF. For the CDR3, the DNA is TGTGCCAGCAGCCTAGCCGCGGCTGGAAACACCATATATTTT.